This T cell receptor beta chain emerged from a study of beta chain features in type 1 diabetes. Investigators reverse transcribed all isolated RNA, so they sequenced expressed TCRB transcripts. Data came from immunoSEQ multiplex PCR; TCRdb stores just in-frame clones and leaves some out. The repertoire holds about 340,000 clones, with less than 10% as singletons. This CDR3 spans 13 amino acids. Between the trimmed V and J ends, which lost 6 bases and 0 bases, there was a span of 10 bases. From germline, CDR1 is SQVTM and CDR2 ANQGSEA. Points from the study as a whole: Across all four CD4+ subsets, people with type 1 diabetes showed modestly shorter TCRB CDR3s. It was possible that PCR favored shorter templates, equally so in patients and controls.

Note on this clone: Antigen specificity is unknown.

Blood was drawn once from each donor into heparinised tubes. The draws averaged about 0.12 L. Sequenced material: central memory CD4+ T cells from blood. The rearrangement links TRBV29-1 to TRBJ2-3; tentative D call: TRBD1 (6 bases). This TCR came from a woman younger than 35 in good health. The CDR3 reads CSVQRGSTDTQYF. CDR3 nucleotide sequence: TGCAGCGTACAAAGGGGGAGCACAGATACGCAGTATTTT.